These 8 T cell receptor beta chains came from one sample sequenced in a study of follicular helper T cells after annual influenza vaccination (dated by TCRdb to about 2017). Library preparation employed the immunoSEQ multiplex PCR assay. TCRdb retrieved this table from immuneACCESS and kept in-frame rearrangements only. Not all clones are present; in checked studies, unresolved V genes account for under half, and no reason is known for the remainder. This sample lists over 8,500 clones; about 82% were detected once. The ten top clones hold roughly 0.92% of the sample. The sequences come from CXCR5- memory CD4+ T cells sorted from blood, collected 6 weeks after influenza vaccination. The cell subset or site label here, explained by the study, means: CXCR5- memory CD4 T cells. All receptors come from an adult who received the influenza vaccine.

The J gene is TRBJ1-1, the V gene TRBV18; the match to TRBD1 covers 9 bases. From germline, CDR1 is KGHSH and CDR2 LQKENI. The CDR3 length is 14 residues. Trimming took 6 bases from V and 6 from J; bases not matched to a gene: 8. The CDR3 region is CASSGQGKHSEAFF. The CDR3 DNA reads TGTGCCAGCTCGGGACAGGGTAAGCACTCTGAAGCTTTCTTT.

This clone was detected only a few times. This chain links TRBV5-6 with TRBJ2-7; D is undetermined. The V gene lost 0 bases and the J gene lost 3 bases, with 10 bases spanning the gap. The CDR3 is 14 amino acids. Germline V gives CDR1 SGHDT, CDR2 YYEEEE. The DNA for the CDR3 is TGTGCCAGCAGCTTGGTGAAAGCCAACTACGAGCAGTACTTC. Translating gives CASSLVKANYEQYF.

This clone was seen a few times. V and J are TRBV6-1 and TRBJ1-6, with 8 bases that match TRBD1. Germline V gene data show CDR1 as MNHNS and CDR2 as SASEGT. CDR3 size: 14 residues. V lost 6 bases, J lost 5 bases, and 3 bases stayed unmatched. The CDR3 here is CASRTGENNSPLHF. The DNA of the CDR3 is TGTGCCAGCAGGACAGGGGAGAATAATTCACCCCTCCACTTT.

The chain combines TRBV7-2 with TRBJ2-7; D uncertain. The V end lost 1 base, the J end lost 1 base, and 8 bases lay between the germline ends. The CDR3 has 14 residues. Germline-derived CDR1 and CDR2 are SGHTA and FQGNSA. The CDR3 here is CASSLETGSYEQYF. The CDR3 bases are TGTGCCAGCAGCTTAGAAACCGGATCCTACGAGCAGTACTTC.

The chain combines TRBV7-6 with TRBJ2-7, with 13 bases lining up with TRBD2. Per the germline V gene, CDR1 is SGHVS and CDR2 is FNYEAQ. After removal of 4 bases from V and 2 bases from J, the junction contained 14 bases not matched to a gene. CDR3 length: 19 amino acids. CDR3 protein: CASSSELAGGITPAYEQYF. CDR3 nucleotide sequence: TGTGCCAGCAGCTCTGAACTAGCGGGAGGGATAACCCCTGCCTACGAGCAGTACTTC.

With respect to this clone: Without the conserved terminal phenylalanine or tryptophan, this CDR3 likely stems from a read error. This chain links TRBV6-5 with TRBJ2-7; 11 bases agree with TRBD2. Near its end, the DNA agrees better with TRBJ2-5, so the J call may be wrong. In germline, CDR1 is MNHEY, CDR2 SVGAGI. This CDR3 is 14 amino acids long. The CDR3 nucleotides are TGTGCCAGCAGTTACGGACTAGCGGGAGAGACCCAGTACATC. This codes for CASSYGLAGETQYI.

This chain uses TRBV5-8 with TRBJ2-3, with D unresolved. This CDR3 region has 14 residues. Germline CDR1 reads SGHTS; CDR2 reads YDEGEE. Trimming left V 2 bases short and J 0 bases short, with 7 bases between. The CDR3 region has the DNA TGTGCCAGCAGCTTTTCACTGAGCACAGATACGCAGTATTTT. Translating gives CASSFSLSTDTQYF.

Here the CDR3 DNA reads TGTGCCAGCAGACGTTATGGGGCCAACTCCGAAGCTTTCTTT. Its protein is CASRRYGANSEAFF. This chain uses TRBV28 with TRBJ1-1; a possible D gene is TRBD1 (5 bases). CDR1 MDHEN and CDR2 SYDVKM come from the germline V gene. Deletions cut 6 bases from V and 8 bases from J, with 19 bases between. CDR3 length equals 14 residues.